What follows are 16 T cell receptor beta chains derived from one specimen sequenced in a study of blood T cell repertoires in COVID-19. The assay was immunoSEQ multiplex PCR, and TCRdb's table has in-frame clones only and misses some. The sample holds some 57,000 clones, roughly 83% seen once. The specimen was peripheral blood. Source of these receptors: an elderly woman with acute or convalescent COVID-19.

The chain combines TRBV13 with TRBJ1-2, with a tentative D call TRBD1 (5 bases). Trimming removed 5 bases from V and 2 bases from J, with 15 bases in between. Per the germline V gene, CDR1 is PRHDT and CDR2 is FYEKMQ (reference sequence). The CDR3 extends over 15 amino acids. In DNA form, the CDR3 reads TGTGCCAGCAGCATGACAGTACGCAGGAACTATGGCTACACCTTC. Translated, it gives CASSMTVRRNYGYTF.

This clone was counted once. The chain has TRBV11-2 and TRBJ2-1, with TRBD2 matching 7 bases. CDR1 SGHAT and CDR2 FQNNGV come from the germline V gene. V was clipped by 8 bases and J by 8 bases; unmatched bases: 12. This CDR3 is 14 amino acids long. In DNA form, the CDR3 reads TGTGCCAGCGGCGGGACTATAAGTCGCGATGAGCAGTTCTTC. As protein: CASGGTISRDEQFF.

DNA for the CDR3: TGTGCCAGCAGCGTCGGACTAGCGGGCGTAAGAAGCACAGATACGCAGTATTTT. Amino acids: CASSVGLAGVRSTDTQYF. The chain recombines TRBV7-2 with TRBJ2-3; 11 bases align to TRBD2. Trimming took 5 bases from V and 0 from J; bases not matched to a gene: 10. CDR1 is SGHTA, CDR2 FQGNSA, per germline. CDR3 length: 18 amino acids.

The V call is TRBV6-1, the J call TRBJ1-5, with D unclear. V was clipped by 1 base and J by 4 bases, with 8 bases between them. The CDR3 is made up of 14 amino acids. Germline V gene sequence: CDR1 MNHNS, CDR2 SASEGT. The CDR3, as DNA: TGTGCCAGCAGTGAAGGCGGAGGTAATCAGCCCCAGCATTTT. This gives the protein CASSEGGGNQPQHF.

The chain uses TRBV7-2 and TRBJ1-6; D is undetermined. This CDR3 contains 14 residues. V lost 1 base and J 6 bases, leaving 7 bases between the germline ends. Germline CDR1 is SGHTA and CDR2 is FQGNSA. CDR3 sequence (DNA): TGTGCCAGCAGCTTAGGCCAGTTTAATTCACCCCTCCACTTT. It codes for CASSLGQFNSPLHF.

The gene calls are TRBV5-1 and TRBJ2-7, with a tentative D call TRBD1 (5 bases). V was shortened by 0 bases and J by 2 bases, with 24 bases between the two germline ends. The CDR3 is made up of 19 amino acids. Germline lookup yields CDR1 SGHRS and CDR2 YFSETQ. The CDR3 region has the DNA TGCGCCAGCAGCTTGGAAACTACGAAGGGGATCACTTTACCCTACGAGCAGTACGTC. Translated: CASSLETTKGITLPYEQYV.

The V gene is TRBV5-4, the J gene TRBJ1-4; 8 bases align to TRBD1. Germline lookup yields CDR1 SGHNT and CDR2 YYREEE (reference sequence). The CDR3 spans 13 residues. J gave up 7 bases and V 5 bases, and 4 bases lay outside the gene matches. The CDR3 loop is CASRDRVGEKLFF. CDR3 in DNA: TGTGCCAGCAGGGACAGGGTGGGTGAAAAACTGTTTTTT.

The rearrangement links TRBV19 to TRBJ2-7; 7 positions agree with TRBD1. Trimming cost V 5 bases and J 0 bases; bases outside gene matches: 7. This CDR3 is 15 amino acids long. CDR1 is LNHDA and CDR2 is SQIVND in the germline V gene (reference sequence). The chain's CDR3 is CASSPRQGSSYEQYF. The CDR3 coding sequence is TGTGCCAGTAGTCCCCGACAGGGCAGCTCCTACGAGCAGTACTTC.

This clone showed up just once. The chain combines TRBV5-8 with TRBJ2-3; possibly TRBD2 for D (5 bases). The CDR3 runs to 13 residues. Germline lookup yields CDR1 SGHTS and CDR2 YDEGEE. V lost 5 bases to trimming and J lost 8 bases, with 15 bases between them. The CDR3 protein is CASRQRGPGTQYF. The CDR3 bases are TGTGCCAGCAGGCAACGAGGGCCGGGTACGCAGTATTTT.

The V gene is TRBV11-2, the J gene TRBJ2-7; 8 bases agree with TRBD1. The CDR3 length is 12 residues. The germline gives CDR1 SGHAT, CDR2 FQNNGV. The V and J ends lost 8 bases and 5 bases, in that order; junction bases with no gene match: 5. The CDR3 loop is CASGTGMNEQYF. CDR3 bases: TGTGCCAGCGGGACAGGAATGAACGAGCAGTACTTC.

The gene calls are TRBV7-3 and TRBJ2-1; 7 nucleotides line up with TRBD1. V lost 5 bases to trimming and J lost 7 bases; unmatched junction nucleotides: 2. Germline loops: CDR1 SGHTA, CDR2 FQGTGA. The CDR3 covers 12 residues. CDR3 nucleotide sequence: TGTGCCAGCAGCGTGACAGGGAATGAGCAGTTCTTC. This codes for CASSVTGNEQFF.

The chain carries TRBV3-1 (or the pseudogene TRBV3-2) and TRBJ1-4; tentative D call: TRBD1 (6 bases). V shed 1 base and J shed 6 bases, with 15 bases lying between them. This CDR3 comprises 16 residues. Germline V gene lookup returns CDR1 LGHDT and CDR2 YNNKEL (reference sequence). Here the CDR3 reads CASSQGGWTADEKLFF. CDR3 DNA: TGTGCCAGCAGCCAAGGTGGATGGACAGCGGATGAAAAACTGTTTTTT.

This chain links TRBV7-3 with TRBJ1-1; possible D gene TRBD1, 5 bases. CDR1 and CDR2 from the germline V gene are SGHTA and FQGTGA. V dropped 3 bases and J dropped 5 bases, with 13 bases sitting between them. This CDR3 contains 14 residues. CDR3 nucleotides: TGTGCCAGCAGCTTGGAAGGGGAGGGGACTGAAGCTTTCTTT. As protein: CASSLEGEGTEAFF.

The chain employs TRBV12-3 or TRBV12-4 and TRBJ2-1, with D possibly TRBD2 on 5 matching bases. Trimming removed 3 bases at V and 9 bases at J, with 12 bases between. CDR3 length: 13 residues. This chain's CDR3 is CASSLLEGSEQFF. CDR3 coding DNA: TGTGCCAGCAGTTTGTTGGAAGGGAGTGAGCAGTTCTTC.

The CDR3 DNA reads TGCGCCAGCAGCCTAGCGGGAGTCGGTAAGACCCAGTACTTC. Translating it yields CASSLAGVGKTQYF. The V and J genes are TRBV5-1 and TRBJ2-5; 10 nucleotides line up with TRBD2. The V gene's germline CDR1 is SGHRS and CDR2 YFSETQ. The CDR3 loop spans 14 amino acids. The V gene end was trimmed by 4 bases and the J gene end by 6 bases; junction bases not matched to a gene: 6.

This clone was counted at least ten times. The chain uses TRBV2 and TRBJ2-5; 7 nucleotides agree with TRBD2. Germline values: CDR1 SNHLY, CDR2 FYNNEI. This CDR3 is built from 14 residues. V lost 4 bases, J lost 5 bases, and 7 bases stayed unmatched. CDR3 region: CASSVGGGGETQYF. CDR3 DNA: TGTGCCAGCAGTGTCGGCGGGGGAGGTGAGACCCAGTACTTC.